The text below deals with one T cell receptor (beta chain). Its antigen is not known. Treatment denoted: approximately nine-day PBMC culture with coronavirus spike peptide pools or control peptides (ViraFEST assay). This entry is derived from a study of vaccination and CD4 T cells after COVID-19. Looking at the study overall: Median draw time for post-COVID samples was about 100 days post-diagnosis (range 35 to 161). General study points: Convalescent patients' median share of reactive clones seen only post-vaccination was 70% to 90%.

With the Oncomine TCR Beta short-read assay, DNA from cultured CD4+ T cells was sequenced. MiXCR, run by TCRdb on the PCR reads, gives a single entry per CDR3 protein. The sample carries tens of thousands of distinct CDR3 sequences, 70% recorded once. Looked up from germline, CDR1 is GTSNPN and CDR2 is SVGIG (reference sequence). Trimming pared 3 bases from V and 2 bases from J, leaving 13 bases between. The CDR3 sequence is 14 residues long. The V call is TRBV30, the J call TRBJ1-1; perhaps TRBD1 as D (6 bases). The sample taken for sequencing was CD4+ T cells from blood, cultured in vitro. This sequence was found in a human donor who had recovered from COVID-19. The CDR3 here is CAWRTQGDNTEAFF. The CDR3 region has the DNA TGTGCCTGGAGGACACAGGGCGACAACACTGAAGCTTTCTTT.